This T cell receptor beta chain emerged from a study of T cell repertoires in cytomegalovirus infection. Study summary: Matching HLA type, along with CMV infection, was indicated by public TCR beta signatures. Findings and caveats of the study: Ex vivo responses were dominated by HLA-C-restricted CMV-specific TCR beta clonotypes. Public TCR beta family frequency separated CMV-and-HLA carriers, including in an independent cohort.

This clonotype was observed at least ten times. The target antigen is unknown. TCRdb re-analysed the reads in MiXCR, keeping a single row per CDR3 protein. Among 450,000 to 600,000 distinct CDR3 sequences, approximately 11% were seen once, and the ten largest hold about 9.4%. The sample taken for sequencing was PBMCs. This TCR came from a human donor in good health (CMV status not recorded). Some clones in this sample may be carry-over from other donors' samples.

CDR3 sequence reads: CASSASPGGELFF. The CDR3, as DNA: TGTGCCAGCAGTGCAAGCCCGGGAGGGGAGCTGTTTTTT. The genes are TRBV2 and TRBJ2-2; a weak D match, TRBD2 (5 bases). This CDR3 comprises 13 residues. Germline CDR1 is SNHLY and CDR2 is FYNNEI. V lost 4 bases to trimming and J lost 8 bases, with 11 bases between them.